Presented here are 14 T cell receptor beta chains from one specimen sequenced in a study of cytomegalovirus exposure and HLA in healthy donors. PCR employed 60 Vbeta and 13 Jbeta primers. Assay: immunoSEQ multiplex PCR; the TCRdb copy retains only in-frame clones and omits some. In the table there are approximately 100,000 clones, about 80% of which are singletons. The material sequenced was PBMCs. The receptor set was obtained from a human donor in good health.

This clone was detected once. The chain employs TRBV6-1 and TRBJ1-5; D perhaps matches TRBD1 (5 bases). Germline V lookup: CDR1 MNHNS, CDR2 SASEGT. V was pared by 4 bases and J by 7 bases, with 11 bases between. The CDR3 totals 13 residues. The CDR3 nucleotides read TGTGCCAGCAGTGGCTGGCGGGGCCAGCCCCAGCATTTT. Translation gives CASSGWRGQPQHF.

The chain couples TRBV2 to TRBJ1-2; possibly TRBD1 for D (5 bases). The CDR3 length is 12 residues. Deletions cut 8 bases from V and 4 bases from J, with 11 bases between. Germline loops: CDR1 SNHLY, CDR2 FYNNEI. For the CDR3, the DNA is TGTGCCAGCGGCCTTAGGGGCTATGGCTACACCTTC. Its protein is CASGLRGYGYTF.

This clone was picked up a small number of times. This sequence joins TRBV19 and TRBJ1-1; D might be TRBD1 (5 bases). Trimming took off 7 bases at V and 0 bases at J, with 15 bases between the two ends. Germline CDR1 and CDR2: LNHDA and SQIVND (reference sequence). The CDR3 runs 15 residues. The CDR3 coding sequence is TGTGCCAGTACCTCCAGGGAAGGGTTGAACACTGAAGCTTTCTTT. It translates to CASTSREGLNTEAFF. The full variable domain, in which reference TRBV19 and TRBJ1-1 provide the parts outside the CDR3, is DGGITQSPKYLFRKEGQNVTLSCEQNLNHDAMYWYRQDPGQGLRLIYYSQIVNDFQKGDIAEGYSVSREKKESFPLTVTSAQKNPTAFYLCASTSREGLNTEAFFGQGTRLTVV.

The chain joins TRBV27 to TRBJ1-4; D perhaps matches TRBD1 (5 bases). Germline CDR1 MNHEY, CDR2 SMNVEV (reference sequence). V was pared by 6 bases and J by 8 bases, with 13 bases between. The CDR3 has 13 amino acids. DNA of the CDR3: TGTGCCAGCAGAAGGCAGGGTTGGGAAAAACTGTTTTTT. This encodes CASRRQGWEKLFF.

J is TRBJ2-2 and V is TRBV28; unclear D gene. Germline assignment: CDR1 MDHEN and CDR2 SYDVKM. V lost 8 bases, J lost 6 bases, and 13 bases lay in between. The CDR3 runs to 13 residues. CDR3 sequence: CASGRFISGELFF. The CDR3, as DNA: TGTGCCAGCGGCCGATTTATTTCCGGGGAGCTGTTTTTT.

The genes are TRBV30 and TRBJ2-5; 7 bases are a match to TRBD1. V was clipped by 6 bases and J by 5 bases; unmatched bases: 12. Germline V gene sequence: CDR1 GTSNPN, CDR2 SVGIG (reference sequence). The CDR3 loop spans 14 amino acids. CDR3 amino acids: CACSPGQWLETQYF. The CDR3 DNA is TGTGCCTGTTCACCGGGACAGTGGTTGGAGACCCAGTACTTC.

The V and J genes are TRBV6-5 and TRBJ2-3; a possible D gene is TRBD2 (7 bases). The CDR3 has 15 amino acids. V was trimmed by 8 bases and J by 3 bases, leaving 18 bases between them. Germline V lookup: CDR1 MNHEY, CDR2 SVGAGI. CDR3 bases: TGTGCCAGCCGCGGGAGCGGGACAAGGACAGATACGCAGTATTTT. Amino acids: CASRGSGTRTDTQYF.

This sequence joins TRBV5-1 and TRBJ2-7; weak D call: TRBD2 (5 bases). V lost 6 bases and J lost 1, with 11 bases in between. The germline CDR1 and CDR2 sequences are SGHRS and YFSETQ. There are 13 residues in the CDR3. The DNA of the CDR3 is TGCGCCAGCACCAGGACTGGATCCTACGAGCAGTACTTC. Amino acid sequence: CASTRTGSYEQYF.

V usage is TRBV6-1 and J usage is TRBJ1-2; TRBD1 is a possible D gene (5 bases). V lost 3 bases and J 4 bases, leaving 18 bases between the germline ends. CDR3 length: 16 amino acids. CDR1 is MNHNS and CDR2 is SASEGT in the germline V gene. CDR3 sequence (DNA): TGTGCCAGCAGTGATCTTGGGCGGGGGGGTGGCTATGGCTACACCTTC. Its protein is CASSDLGRGGGYGYTF.

This chain joins TRBV19 and TRBJ1-5; 10 bases match TRBD1. The CDR3 covers 14 residues. Trimming at V came to 3 bases and at J to 6 bases, leaving 2 bases not matched to a gene. Germline CDR1 LNHDA, CDR2 SQIVND (reference sequence). CDR3 nucleotide sequence: TGTGCCAGTAGTATGGACAGGGGGAGTCAGCCCCAGCATTTT. This gives the protein CASSMDRGSQPQHF.

The chain is built from TRBV29-1 and TRBJ2-7, with 7 bases aligning to TRBD2. The CDR3 has 11 residues. V lost 7 bases and J lost 2; bases outside the gene matches: 2. Germline assignment: CDR1 SQVTM and CDR2 ANQGSEA. Written as DNA, the CDR3 is TGCAGCGGCGGGGGAGCCTACGAGCAGTACTTC. Amino acids: CSGGGAYEQYF.

The CDR3 sequence: CASSPGLNYNEQFF. The CDR3 DNA reads as TGTGCCAGCTCACCCGGACTTAACTACAATGAGCAGTTCTTC. The J gene is TRBJ2-1, the V gene TRBV18; D possibly corresponds to TRBD2 (5 bases). CDR3 length: 14 residues. V lost 3 bases and J lost 3, with 9 bases in between. Germline V lookup: CDR1 KGHSH, CDR2 LQKENI.

The rearrangement uses TRBV19 and TRBJ1-5, with D tentatively TRBD1 (6 bases). The CDR3 is 13 amino acids. V was cut by 6 bases and J by 9 bases, with 15 bases left in between. Germline CDR1 LNHDA, CDR2 SQIVND (reference sequence). As DNA, the CDR3 is TGTGCCAGTAGCCCTAGACAGGACCGGCCCCAGCATTTT. Its protein product is CASSPRQDRPQHF.

This clone was seen a few times. The chain couples TRBV10-3 to TRBJ2-5, with 13 bases aligning to TRBD2. Germline V CDR1 and CDR2: ENHRY, SYGVKD. V was pared by 5 bases and J by 4 bases, with 13 bases of the junction left unmatched. The CDR3 is made up of 18 amino acids. CDR3 in amino acids: CAISPGLAGEGGGETQYF. DNA of the CDR3: TGTGCCATCAGTCCCGGACTAGCGGGAGAGGGGGGGGGAGAGACCCAGTACTTC.